This T cell receptor (beta chain) comes out of a study of CD8+ T cells in alopecia areata (dated by TCRdb to the late 2010s). A note on the overall study: Treated patients were enrolled in an open-label pilot trial of oral tofacitinib at 5 to 10 mg twice daily for moderate-to-severe alopecia areata. Tofacitinib was administered for 6 to 18 months, and 6 months of follow-up off drug were then conducted to assess delayed response and recurrence. The RNA source kit depended on sample type: the PAXgene miRNA kit for fixed scalp, the miRNeasy kit for PBMCs, and the RNeasy kit for mouse skin. Tofacitinib-treated patients had biopsies at baseline and at 4 and 24 weeks of treatment, with a later scalp biopsy in several patients. Scalp clonality was compared among normal scalp (n=4), patchy alopecia areata scalp (n=8), and alopecia totalis/universalis scalp (n=8). Amplification of TCRbeta CDR3 regions was done by immunoSEQ multiplex PCR using 35 Vbeta forward primers and 13 Jbeta reverse primers. For the treated patients, the SALT score, which quantifies what percentage of scalp surface area is affected, served as the measure of disease severity. The study used high-throughput TCRbeta sequencing to examine T cell clonal expansion in alopecia areata, in both the C3H/HeJ mouse model and human patients. On the human side, TCRbeta sequencing was run on scalp tissue and on sorted CD4+ and CD8+ peripheral blood T cells from healthy controls and from alopecia areata patients with either patchy or totalis/universalis disease. Overall study results and their limits: Many expanded lesional clones persisted in scalp and blood during tofacitinib treatment, which may partly explain relapse after stopping treatment. Because the treated cohort was small and included a single nonresponder, larger studies are needed to assess links between baseline CD8+ expansion and response. Tofacitinib significantly lowered scalp clonality and the number of expanded CD8+ clones among the top 100 scalp clones. Resident alphabeta T cells in normal human skin are also sequenced, complicating scalp TCR repertoire analysis, unlike mouse skin dominated by gammadelta T cells. Shared TCR sequences between patients were less evident than in mice, which may be partly attributable to HLA diversity in the patient population. Compared with normal scalp, lesional scalp had higher clonality and more expanded CD8+ clones, particularly in alopecia totalis/universalis, a pattern that suggests antigenic drive.

This clone was found a few times. The target of this receptor is not known. No quality values exist for individual bases; no much larger clone is one base distant. Libraries were prepared through the immunoSEQ multiplex PCR assay. To provide template for TCR sequencing, every sample had RNA extracted and reverse transcribed into cDNA. First-strand cDNA was synthesized using SuperScript III with a 2:1 mix of oligo-dT and random hexamers. Amplification bias was assessed with a synthetic immune receptor repertoire, and residual bias was removed computationally. As for how the authors treated the data: After raw reads were preprocessed to remove errors, the CDR3 was defined following IMGT conventions as running from the conserved cysteine to phenylalanine. Clonality was calculated as 1 minus Shannon entropy normalized by log2 of the number of productive unique TCRs. CD4 or CD8 identity of scalp clones was inferred by cross-referencing scalp TCRbeta sequences with sorted blood CD4 and CD8 repertoires. TCRdb took over this immuneACCESS table, retaining in-frame rearrangements with V and J assigned. Such tables are incomplete; in checked studies, under half of the missing clones stem from an unresolved V gene, and the remainder is unexplained. The DNA was the basis for D and trimming; V, J and clone size are from that table. The sample table holds 80,000 to 100,000 clones, of which around 44% were seen once. The ten largest make up 15% to 20% of the sample.

The sample's time point label, in plain terms: roughly 24 weeks on oral tofacitinib. The sample's treatment or condition label is to be understood as: oral pan-JAK inhibitor, 5-10 mg twice daily. From alopecia areata patients, peripheral blood was collected along with lesional scalp punch biopsies. PBMCs were separated by density centrifugation and stained for CD3, CD4 and CD8, after which CD4+ and CD8+ T cells were sorted on a FACSAria. The germline V gene encodes CDR1 SEHNR and CDR2 FQNEAQ (reference sequence). V is trimmed back by 5 bases and J by 2 bases, and the junction contains 7 bases that no gene match accounts for. The CDR3, from cysteine to phenylalanine, totals 17 residues. Only CDR3 DNA is held: 51 bases, read in frame from base 1.

The source was CD8+ T cells sorted from blood, collected at week 24, from a patient treated with tofacitinib. The chain is encoded by TRBV7-9 joined to TRBJ2-6; 9 central bases correspond to TRBD1. The sequence came from a human donor with alopecia areata. CDR3 sequence: CASSQRDRVAGANVLTF. The DNA reads as follows: TGTGCCAGCAGCCAACGGGACAGGGTGGCTGGGGCCAACGTCCTGACTTTC.